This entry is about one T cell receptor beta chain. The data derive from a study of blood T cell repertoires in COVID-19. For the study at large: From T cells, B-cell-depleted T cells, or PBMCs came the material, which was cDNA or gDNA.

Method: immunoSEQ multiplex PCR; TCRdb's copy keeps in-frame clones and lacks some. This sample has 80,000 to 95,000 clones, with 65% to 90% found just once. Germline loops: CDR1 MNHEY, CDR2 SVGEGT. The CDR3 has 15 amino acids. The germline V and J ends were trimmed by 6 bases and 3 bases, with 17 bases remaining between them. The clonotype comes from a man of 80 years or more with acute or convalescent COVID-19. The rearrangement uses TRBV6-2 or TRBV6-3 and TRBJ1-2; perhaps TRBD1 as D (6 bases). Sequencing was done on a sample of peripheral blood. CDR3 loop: CASSSPRGGDYGYTF. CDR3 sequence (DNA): TGTGCCAGCAGCTCCCCTCGAGGGGGAGACTATGGCTACACCTTC.